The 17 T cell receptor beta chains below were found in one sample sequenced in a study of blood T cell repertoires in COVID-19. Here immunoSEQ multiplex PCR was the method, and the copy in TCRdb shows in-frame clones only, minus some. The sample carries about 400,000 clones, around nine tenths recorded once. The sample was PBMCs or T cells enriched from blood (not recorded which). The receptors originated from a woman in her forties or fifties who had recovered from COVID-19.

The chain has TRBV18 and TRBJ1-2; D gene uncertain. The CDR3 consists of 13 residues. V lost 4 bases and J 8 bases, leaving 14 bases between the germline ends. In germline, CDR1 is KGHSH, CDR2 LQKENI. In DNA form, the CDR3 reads TGTGCCAGCTCACTAGAGGTGTCCAGAGGCTACACCTTC. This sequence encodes CASSLEVSRGYTF. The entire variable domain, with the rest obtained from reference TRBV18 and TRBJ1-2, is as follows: NAGVMQNPRHLVRRRGQEARLRCSPMKGHSHVYWYRQLPEEGLKFMVYLQKENIIDESGMPKERFSAEFPKEGPSILRIQQVVRGDSAAYFCASSLEVSRGYTFGSGTRLTVV.

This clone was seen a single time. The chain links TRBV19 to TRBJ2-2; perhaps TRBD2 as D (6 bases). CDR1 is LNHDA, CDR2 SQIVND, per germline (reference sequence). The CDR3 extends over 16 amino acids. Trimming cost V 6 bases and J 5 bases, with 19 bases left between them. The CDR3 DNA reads TGTGCCAGTAGGGGACTTATGGCCGGTGGGACCGGGGAGCTGTTTTTT. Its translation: CASRGLMAGGTGELFF.

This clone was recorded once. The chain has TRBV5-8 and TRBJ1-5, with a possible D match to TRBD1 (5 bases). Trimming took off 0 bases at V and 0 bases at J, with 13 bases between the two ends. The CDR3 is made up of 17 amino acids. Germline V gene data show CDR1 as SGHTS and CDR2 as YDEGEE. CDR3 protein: CASSLGQTTHSNQPQHF. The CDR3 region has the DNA TGTGCCAGCAGCTTGGGACAGACAACACATAGCAATCAGCCCCAGCATTTT.

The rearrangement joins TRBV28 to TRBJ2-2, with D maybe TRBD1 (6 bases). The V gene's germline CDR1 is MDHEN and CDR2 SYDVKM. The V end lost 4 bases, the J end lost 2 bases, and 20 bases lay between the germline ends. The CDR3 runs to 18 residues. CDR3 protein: CASSSHPLGTYNTGELFF. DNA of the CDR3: TGTGCCAGCAGTTCCCACCCCCTGGGGACATACAACACCGGGGAGCTGTTTTTT.

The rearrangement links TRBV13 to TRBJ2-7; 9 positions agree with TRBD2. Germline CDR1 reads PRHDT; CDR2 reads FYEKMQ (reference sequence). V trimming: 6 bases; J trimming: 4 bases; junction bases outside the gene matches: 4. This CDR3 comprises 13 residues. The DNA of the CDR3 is TGTGCCAGCAGGGGGAGCGGGGGGTACGAGCAGTACTTC. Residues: CASRGSGGYEQYF.

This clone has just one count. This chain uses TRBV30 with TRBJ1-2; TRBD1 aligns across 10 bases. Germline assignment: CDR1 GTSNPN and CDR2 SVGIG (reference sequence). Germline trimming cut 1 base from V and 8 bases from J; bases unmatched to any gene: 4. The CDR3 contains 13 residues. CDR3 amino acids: CAWSGGTGDGYTF. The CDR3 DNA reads TGTGCCTGGAGTGGGGGGACAGGGGACGGCTACACCTTC.

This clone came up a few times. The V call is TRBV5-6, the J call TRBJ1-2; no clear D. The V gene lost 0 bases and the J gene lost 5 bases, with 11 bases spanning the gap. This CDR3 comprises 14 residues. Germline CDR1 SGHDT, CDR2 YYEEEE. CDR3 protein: CASSLGAQRYGYTF. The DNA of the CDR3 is TGTGCCAGCAGCTTGGGTGCTCAGCGTTATGGCTACACCTTC.

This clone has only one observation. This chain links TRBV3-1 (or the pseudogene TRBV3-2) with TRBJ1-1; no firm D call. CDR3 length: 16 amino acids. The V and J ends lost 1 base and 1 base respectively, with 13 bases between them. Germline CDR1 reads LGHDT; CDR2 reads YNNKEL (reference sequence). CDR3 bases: TGTGCCAGCAGCCAAGTCCTGACGGCAGGGAACACTGAAGCTTTCTTT. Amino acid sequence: CASSQVLTAGNTEAFF.

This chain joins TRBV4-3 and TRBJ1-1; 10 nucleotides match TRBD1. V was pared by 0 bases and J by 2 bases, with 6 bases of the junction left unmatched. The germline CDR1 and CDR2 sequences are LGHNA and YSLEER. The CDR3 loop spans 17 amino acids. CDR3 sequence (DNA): TGCGCCAGCAGCCAAGATGGACAGGGGGTGATAAACACTGAAGCTTTCTTT. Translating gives CASSQDGQGVINTEAFF.

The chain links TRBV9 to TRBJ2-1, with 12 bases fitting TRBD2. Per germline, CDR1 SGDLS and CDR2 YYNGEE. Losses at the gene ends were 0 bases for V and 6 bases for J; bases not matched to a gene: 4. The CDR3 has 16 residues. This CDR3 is CASSVDLAGGRNEQFF. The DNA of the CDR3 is TGTGCCAGCAGCGTAGACCTAGCGGGGGGGCGCAATGAGCAGTTCTTC.

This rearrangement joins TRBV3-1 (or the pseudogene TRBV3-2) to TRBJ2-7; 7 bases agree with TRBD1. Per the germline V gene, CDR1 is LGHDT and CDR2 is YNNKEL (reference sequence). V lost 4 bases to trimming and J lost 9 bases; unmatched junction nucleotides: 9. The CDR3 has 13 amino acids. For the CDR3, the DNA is TGTGCCAGCAGCCCCGGACAGGTGGTCACGCAGTACTTC. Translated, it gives CASSPGQVVTQYF.

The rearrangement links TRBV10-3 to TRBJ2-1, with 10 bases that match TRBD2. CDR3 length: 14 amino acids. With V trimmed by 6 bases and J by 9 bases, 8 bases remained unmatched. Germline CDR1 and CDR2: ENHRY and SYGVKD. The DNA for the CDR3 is TGTGCCATCAGCCGTAGCGGGGGGAGTCGTGAGCAGTTCTTC. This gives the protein CAISRSGGSREQFF.

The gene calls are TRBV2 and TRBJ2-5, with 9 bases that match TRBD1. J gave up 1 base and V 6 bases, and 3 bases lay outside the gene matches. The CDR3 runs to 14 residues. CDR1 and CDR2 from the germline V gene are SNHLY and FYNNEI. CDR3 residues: CASSVDRGQETQYF. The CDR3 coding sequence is TGTGCCAGCAGCGTGGACAGGGGCCAAGAGACCCAGTACTTC.

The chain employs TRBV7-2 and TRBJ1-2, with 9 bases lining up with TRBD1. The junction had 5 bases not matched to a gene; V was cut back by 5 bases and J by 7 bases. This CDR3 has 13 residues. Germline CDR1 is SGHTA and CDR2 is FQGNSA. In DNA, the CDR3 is TGTGCCAGCAGCCGGGACAGGGTTTCTGGCTACACCTTC. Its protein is CASSRDRVSGYTF.

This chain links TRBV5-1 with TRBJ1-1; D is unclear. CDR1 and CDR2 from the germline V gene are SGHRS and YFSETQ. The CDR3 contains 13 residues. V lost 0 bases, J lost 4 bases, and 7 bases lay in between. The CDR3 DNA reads TGCGCCAGCAGCTTGGAGAGGTTCACTGAAGCTTTCTTT. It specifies CASSLERFTEAFF.

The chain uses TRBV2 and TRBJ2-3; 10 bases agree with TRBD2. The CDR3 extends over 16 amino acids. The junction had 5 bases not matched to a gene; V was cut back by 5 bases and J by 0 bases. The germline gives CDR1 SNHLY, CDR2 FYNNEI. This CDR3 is CASSLAGGQSTDTQYF. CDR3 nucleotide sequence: TGTGCCAGCAGTTTAGCGGGGGGCCAAAGCACAGATACGCAGTATTTT. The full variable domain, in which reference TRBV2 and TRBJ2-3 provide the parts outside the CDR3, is EPEVTQTPSHQVTQMGQEVILRCVPISNHLYFYWYRQILGQKVEFLVSFYNNEISEKSEIFDDQFSVERPDGSNFTLKIRSTKLEDSAMYFCASSLAGGQSTDTQYFGPGTRLTVL.

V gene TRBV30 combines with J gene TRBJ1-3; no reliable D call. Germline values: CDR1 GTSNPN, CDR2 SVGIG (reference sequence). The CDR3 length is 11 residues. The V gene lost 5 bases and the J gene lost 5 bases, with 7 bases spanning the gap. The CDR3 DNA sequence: TGTGCCTGGGCCTTAAGAAACACCATATATTTT. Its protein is CAWALRNTIYF.